Below are 25 T cell receptor beta chains sequenced from a single sample in a study of blood T cell repertoires in COVID-19. Profiling relied on immunoSEQ multiplex PCR, and the TCRdb table lists in-frame clones only, not all of them. The sample includes around 190,000 clones, about four fifths seen only once; the top ten take approximately 11%. Sequences were obtained from peripheral blood. These receptors were collected from a middle-aged woman with COVID-19, enrolled during active disease.

As concerns this clone: The junction shows a germline mismatch at one end, possibly a read error. This chain links TRBV4-1 with TRBJ2-5, with 9 bases identical to TRBD2. The CDR3 sequence is 17 residues long. Germline CDR1 MGHRA, CDR2 YSYEKL. CDR3 region: CASSQDKRTSVQGTQYF. Here the CDR3 DNA reads TGCGCCAGCAGCCAAGATAAAAGGACTAGCGTCCAAGGGACCCAGTACTTC.

In DNA, the CDR3 is TGTGCCAGCAGCTCAGACAGGGATCGTGGCTACACCTTC. It is translated as CASSSDRDRGYTF. This chain links TRBV7-9 with TRBJ1-2; 7 positions match TRBD1. Trimming at V came to 4 bases and at J to 7 bases, leaving 6 bases not matched to a gene. CDR3 size: 13 residues. The germline V gene has CDR1 SEHNR and CDR2 FQNEAQ (reference sequence).

The chain recombines TRBV5-6 with TRBJ2-7; 7 nucleotides align to TRBD1. V shed 3 bases and J 2 bases; nucleotides not matched to a gene: 11. This CDR3 is 16 amino acids long. From germline, CDR1 is SGHDT and CDR2 YYEEEE. The DNA for the CDR3 is TGTGCCAGCAGCTATATAGGACGGGACAGACCCTACGAGCAGTACGTC. As protein: CASSYIGRDRPYEQYV.

The chain joins TRBV6-5 to TRBJ2-7, with D maybe TRBD2 (6 bases). The V end lost 6 bases, the J end lost 7 bases, and 13 bases lay between the germline ends. The V gene's germline CDR1 is MNHEY and CDR2 SVGAGI. This CDR3 has 12 residues. CDR3 coding DNA: TGTGCCAGCAGGGGACTCGCGGGAGAGCAGTACTTC. This gives the protein CASRGLAGEQYF.

J is TRBJ2-2 and V is TRBV6-1, with TRBD2 identical over 14 bases. From germline, CDR1 is MNHNS and CDR2 SASEGT. V shed 4 bases, J shed 4 bases, and the junction held 8 bases outside the gene matches. CDR3 length: 18 residues. The CDR3 DNA follows: TGTGCCAGCAGTGCTAGACTAGCGGGGGGGCCGGGCACCGGGGAGCTGTTTTTT. It encodes CASSARLAGGPGTGELFF.

Only a few counts were recorded for this clone. The CDR3 region is CASSYQGATRGKTQYF. For the CDR3, the DNA is TGTGCCAGCAGTTACCAGGGCGCGACTAGGGGAAAGACCCAGTACTTC. V gene TRBV27 combines with J gene TRBJ2-5, with a tentative D call TRBD2 (6 bases). Germline V gene data show CDR1 as MNHEY and CDR2 as SMNVEV (reference sequence). V lost 4 bases, J lost 6 bases, and 21 bases lay in between. The CDR3 has 16 residues.

The rearrangement uses TRBV24-1 and TRBJ2-5; 8 bases line up with TRBD1. J lost 5 bases, V lost 4 bases, and 11 bases had no gene match. Germline CDR1 KGHDR, CDR2 SFDVKD. The CDR3 has 16 residues. The CDR3 spells CATSDRTGRSGETQYF. CDR3 bases: TGTGCCACCAGTGACCGGACAGGGAGGTCTGGTGAGACCCAGTACTTC.

The J gene is TRBJ1-2, the V gene TRBV28; TRBD1 aligns across 7 bases. In germline, CDR1 is MDHEN, CDR2 SYDVKM. This CDR3 has 15 residues. With V trimmed by 3 bases and J by 8 bases, 12 bases remained unmatched. CDR3 sequence (DNA): TGTGCCAGCAGTTTCCTGGAGGGACAGCATCTCGGCTACACCTTC. As protein: CASSFLEGQHLGYTF.

The gene calls are TRBV4-1 and TRBJ1-1; TRBD1 aligns across 7 bases. The CDR3 loop spans 17 amino acids. The trim removed 1 base at V and 2 bases at J, leaving 10 bases unmatched. Germline-derived CDR1 and CDR2 are MGHRA and YSYEKL. CDR3 region: CASSQGTGTAINTEAFF. For the CDR3, the DNA is TGCGCCAGCAGCCAAGGGACCGGGACAGCGATTAACACTGAAGCTTTCTTT.

This chain links TRBV5-6 with TRBJ1-1; 7 bases map to TRBD1. This CDR3 is built from 13 residues. The V gene's germline CDR1 is SGHDT and CDR2 YYEEEE. Trimming cost V 4 bases and J 4 bases; bases outside gene matches: 4. Here the CDR3 DNA reads TGTGCCAGCAGCCCGGGACAGTTCACTGAAGCTTTCTTT. This translates into CASSPGQFTEAFF.

This chain uses TRBV7-2 with TRBJ1-4, with TRBD1 matching over 7 bases. Germline CDR1 reads SGHTA; CDR2 reads FQGNSA. The trim removed 5 bases at V and 8 bases at J, leaving 11 bases unmatched. CDR3 size: 15 residues. Here the CDR3 reads CASSRTGVGGEKLFF. CDR3 DNA: TGTGCCAGCAGCCGTACAGGGGTGGGAGGCGAAAAACTGTTTTTT.

The genes are TRBV28 and TRBJ1-4; tentative D call: TRBD1 (5 bases). The germline V gene has CDR1 MDHEN and CDR2 SYDVKM. The CDR3 loop spans 13 amino acids. V was clipped by 2 bases and J by 8 bases, with 9 bases between them. The CDR3 sequence is CASSLGWGEKLFF. CDR3 nucleotide sequence: TGTGCCAGCAGTTTAGGCTGGGGCGAAAAACTGTTTTTT.

This clone was seen more than once but under ten times. The chain recombines TRBV7-8 with TRBJ1-5; D is perhaps TRBD1 (5 bases). Germline loops: CDR1 SGHVS, CDR2 FQNEAQ. This CDR3 spans 16 amino acids. Trimming took off 3 bases at V and 4 bases at J, with 16 bases between the two ends. CDR3 sequence (DNA): TGTGCCAGCAGCTTTTCATCTGACAGACGAAATCAGCCCCAGCATTTT. Amino acids: CASSFSSDRRNQPQHF.

The chain joins TRBV28 to TRBJ1-2; D perhaps matches TRBD1 (5 bases). This CDR3 contains 13 residues. V dropped 8 bases and J dropped 4 bases, with 14 bases sitting between them. Per germline, CDR1 MDHEN and CDR2 SYDVKM. The CDR3 DNA is TGTGCCAGCTTCTTTCCGGACACCTATGGCTACACCTTC. Translated, it gives CASFFPDTYGYTF.

This clone was counted once. J is TRBJ1-1 and V is TRBV4-1; 11 bases are shared with TRBD1. Germline trimming cut 4 bases from V and 3 bases from J; bases unmatched to any gene: 19. CDR3 size: 20 residues. The V gene's germline CDR1 is MGHRA and CDR2 YSYEKL. CDR3 DNA sequence: TGCGCCAGCAGCCCAAGGGACAGGGGGACGCGGGGGGTCCCAGACACTGAAGCTTTCTTT. As protein: CASSPRDRGTRGVPDTEAFF.

This sequence joins TRBV5-8 and TRBJ1-6; D not resolved. This CDR3 is built from 14 residues. V lost 7 bases and J 7 bases, leaving 15 bases between the germline ends. The germline CDR1 and CDR2 sequences are SGHTS and YDEGEE. CDR3 DNA sequence: TGTGCCAGCTCCCTGGAGGACCCCAATTCACCCCTCCACTTT. Translating it yields CASSLEDPNSPLHF.

This clone was counted once. The rearrangement links TRBV28 to TRBJ1-1; D is perhaps TRBD1 (6 bases). V gave up 6 bases and J gave up 1 base, with 12 bases separating them. Germline V gives CDR1 MDHEN, CDR2 SYDVKM. CDR3 length equals 14 residues. DNA of the CDR3: TGTGCCAGCAGAATAGGGGGTGCGAACACTGAAGCTTTCTTT. Translating it yields CASRIGGANTEAFF.

This clone has at least ten counts. The chain has TRBV30 and TRBJ1-1, with D tentatively TRBD1 (5 bases). V was trimmed by 0 bases and J by 2 bases, leaving 7 bases between them. CDR1 GTSNPN and CDR2 SVGIG come from the germline V gene (reference sequence). CDR3 size: 13 residues. The CDR3: CAWSVQGNTEAFF. The CDR3 DNA reads TGTGCCTGGAGTGTCCAGGGTAACACTGAAGCTTTCTTT.

The J gene is TRBJ2-5, the V gene TRBV7-8; D gene unclear. This CDR3 region has 12 residues. V lost 5 bases to trimming and J lost 3 bases, with 7 bases between them. The germline V gene has CDR1 SGHVS and CDR2 FQNEAQ. In DNA, the CDR3 is TGTGCCAGCAGCCGGCGAGAAGAGACCCAGTACTTC. It is translated as CASSRREETQYF.

This clone was observed at least ten times. The rearrangement joins TRBV5-4 to TRBJ2-2; D ambiguous. The V gene's germline CDR1 is SGHNT and CDR2 YYREEE (reference sequence). This CDR3 is built from 14 residues. The germline V and J ends were trimmed by 0 bases and 1 base, with 4 bases remaining between them. The CDR3 bases are TGTGCCAGCAGCTTGGCTTGGAACACCGGGGAGCTGTTTTTT. The encoded protein is CASSLAWNTGELFF. Variable domain in full (rest from reference TRBV5-4 and TRBJ2-2): ETGVTQSPTHLIKTRGQQVTLRCSSQSGHNTVSWYQQALGQGPQFIFQYYREEENGRGNFPPRFSGLQFPNYSSELNVNALELDDSALYLCASSLAWNTGELFFGEGSRLTVL.

The gene calls are TRBV7-9 and TRBJ1-3, with unresolved D. The CDR3 runs 14 residues. Germline lookup yields CDR1 SEHNR and CDR2 FQNEAQ (reference sequence). V lost 7 bases, J lost 0 bases, and 10 bases lay in between. Here the CDR3 DNA reads TGTGCCAGCAAGTCGGGTTCCTCTGGAAACACCATATATTTT. Translation gives CASKSGSSGNTIYF. Together with reference TRBV7-9 and TRBJ1-3, the CDR3 gives the full variable domain: DTGVSQNPRHKITKRGQNVTFRCDPISEHNRLYWYRQTLGQGPEFLTYFQNEAQLEKSRLLSDRFSAERPKGSFSTLEIQRTEQGDSAMYLCASKSGSSGNTIYFGEGSWLTVV.

The J gene is TRBJ1-6, the V gene TRBV18, with a weak D call TRBD1 (6 bases). V lost 4 bases to trimming and J lost 10 bases, with 14 bases between them. CDR1 KGHSH and CDR2 LQKENI come from the germline V gene. The CDR3 has 14 residues. The CDR3 spells CASSRSLGGSPLHF. The CDR3 coding sequence is TGTGCCAGCTCACGATCTCTTGGGGGCTCACCCCTCCACTTT.

The V gene is TRBV3-1 (or the pseudogene TRBV3-2), the J gene TRBJ2-5; 9 nucleotides agree with TRBD2. V shed 7 bases, J shed 3 bases, and the junction held 6 bases outside the gene matches. This CDR3 contains 14 residues. Germline CDR1 is LGHDT and CDR2 is YNNKEL (reference sequence). In nucleotides, the CDR3 is TGTGCCAGCAACTCACGACTAGCGGAAGAGACCCAGTACTTC. Translation: CASNSRLAEETQYF.

The chain carries TRBV18 and TRBJ1-3, with TRBD1 identical over 8 bases. This CDR3 has 15 amino acids. Unmatched junction bases numbered 8, after V lost 6 bases and J lost 4 bases. CDR1 KGHSH and CDR2 LQKENI come from the germline V gene. The CDR3 region has the DNA TGTGCCAGCTCCCCCCTAAGGGACAGGGGAAACACCATATATTTT. Residues: CASSPLRDRGNTIYF. Looking up the rest from reference TRBV18 and TRBJ1-3 gives the full variable domain: NAGVMQNPRHLVRRRGQEARLRCSPMKGHSHVYWYRQLPEEGLKFMVYLQKENIIDESGMPKERFSAEFPKEGPSILRIQQVVRGDSAAYFCASSPLRDRGNTIYFGEGSWLTVV.

The gene calls are TRBV19 and TRBJ1-4, with unresolved D. The V end lost 0 bases, the J end lost 7 bases, and 15 bases lay between the germline ends. CDR1 and CDR2 (germline): LNHDA, SQIVND (reference sequence). This CDR3 is 16 amino acids long. The CDR3 reads CASSIDPPGPTEKLFF. Written as DNA, the CDR3 is TGTGCCAGTAGTATAGATCCGCCAGGTCCCACTGAAAAACTGTTTTTT. Complete variable domain (other parts from reference TRBV19 and TRBJ1-4): DGGITQSPKYLFRKEGQNVTLSCEQNLNHDAMYWYRQDPGQGLRLIYYSQIVNDFQKGDIAEGYSVSREKKESFPLTVTSAQKNPTAFYLCASSIDPPGPTEKLFFGSGTQLSVL.